The TCR beta chain described here comes from a study of blood T cell repertoires in COVID-19. In the authors' workflow: Amplification from reference gene primers served as the basis for estimated nucleated cell counts. Method: immunoSEQ multiplex PCR; TCRdb's copy keeps in-frame clones and lacks some. That table is the source of V, J and clone size, and D and trimming were worked out from the DNA. The data show about 170,000 clones, about 85% seen once. The CDR3 is made up of 16 amino acids. Germline CDR1 KGHSH, CDR2 LQKENI. The junction had 9 bases not matched to a gene; V was cut back by 2 bases and J by 5 bases. Enrolled during active infection, Seattle patients were then followed longitudinally.

The material sequenced was peripheral blood. V is TRBV18 and J is TRBJ2-3; 8 bases line up with TRBD2. This TCR derives from an older woman with COVID-19, enrolled during active disease. The DNA of the CDR3 is TGTGCCAGCTCACCATTGGCGGGAGGAGTAGAAGATACGCAGTATTTT. Encoded protein: CASSPLAGGVEDTQYF.